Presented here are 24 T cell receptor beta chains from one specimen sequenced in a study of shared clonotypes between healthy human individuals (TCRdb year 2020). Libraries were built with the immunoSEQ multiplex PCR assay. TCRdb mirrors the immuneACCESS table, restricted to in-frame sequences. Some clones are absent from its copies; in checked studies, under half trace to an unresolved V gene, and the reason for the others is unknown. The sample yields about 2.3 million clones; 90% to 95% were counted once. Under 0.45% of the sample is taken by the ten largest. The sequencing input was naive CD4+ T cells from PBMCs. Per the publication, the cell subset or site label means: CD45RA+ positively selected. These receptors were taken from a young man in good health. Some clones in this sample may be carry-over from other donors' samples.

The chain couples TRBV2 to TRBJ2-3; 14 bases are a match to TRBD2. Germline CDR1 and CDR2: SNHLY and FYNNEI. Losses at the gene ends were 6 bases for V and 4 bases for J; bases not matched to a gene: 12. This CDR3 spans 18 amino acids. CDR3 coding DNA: TGTGCCAGCAGCCCGGGACTAGCGGGAGTCATAAGGGCAGATACGCAGTATTTT. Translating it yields CASSPGLAGVIRADTQYF. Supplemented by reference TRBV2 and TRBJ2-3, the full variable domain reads EPEVTQTPSHQVTQMGQEVILRCVPISNHLYFYWYRQILGQKVEFLVSFYNNEISEKSEIFDDQFSVERPDGSNFTLKIRSTKLEDSAMYFCASSPGLAGVIRADTQYFGPGTRLTVL.

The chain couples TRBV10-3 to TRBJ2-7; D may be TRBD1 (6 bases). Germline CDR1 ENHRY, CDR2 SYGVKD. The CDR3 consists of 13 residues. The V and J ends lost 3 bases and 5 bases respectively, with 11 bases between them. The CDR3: CAISEQGDDEQYF. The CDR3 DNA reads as TGTGCCATCAGTGAACAGGGTGACGACGAGCAGTACTTC.

CDR3 residues: CASSLQSYEQYF. The CDR3 nucleotides read TGTGCCAGTTCGCTTCAGTCCTACGAGCAGTACTTC. This chain joins TRBV18 and TRBJ2-7; D unclear. Trimming pared 9 bases from V and 1 base from J, leaving 10 bases between. Germline loops: CDR1 KGHSH, CDR2 LQKENI. The CDR3 sequence is 12 residues long.

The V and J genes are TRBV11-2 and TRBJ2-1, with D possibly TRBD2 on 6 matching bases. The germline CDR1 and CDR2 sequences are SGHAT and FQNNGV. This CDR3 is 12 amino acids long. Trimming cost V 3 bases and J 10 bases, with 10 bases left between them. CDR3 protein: CASSFEAGEQFF. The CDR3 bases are TGTGCCAGCAGCTTTGAGGCGGGAGAGCAGTTCTTC.

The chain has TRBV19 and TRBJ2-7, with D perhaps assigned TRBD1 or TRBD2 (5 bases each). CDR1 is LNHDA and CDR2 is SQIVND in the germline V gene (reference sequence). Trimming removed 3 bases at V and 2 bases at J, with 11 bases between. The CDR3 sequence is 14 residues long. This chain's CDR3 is CASSIRGSTYEQYF. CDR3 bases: TGTGCCAGTAGTATTCGGGGCTCTACCTACGAGCAGTACTTC.

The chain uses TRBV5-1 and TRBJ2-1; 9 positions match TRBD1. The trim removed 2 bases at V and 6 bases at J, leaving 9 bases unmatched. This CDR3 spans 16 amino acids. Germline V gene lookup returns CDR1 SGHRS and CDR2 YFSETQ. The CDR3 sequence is CASSLIPGQGGNEQFF. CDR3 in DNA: TGCGCCAGCAGCTTAATTCCGGGACAGGGTGGCAATGAGCAGTTCTTC.

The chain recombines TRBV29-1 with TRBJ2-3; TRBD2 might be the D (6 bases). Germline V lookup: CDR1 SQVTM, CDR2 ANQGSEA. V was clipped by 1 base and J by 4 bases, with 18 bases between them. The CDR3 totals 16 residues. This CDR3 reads CSVEGGYSGGSDTQYF. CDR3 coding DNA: TGCAGCGTTGAAGGGGGGTATAGCGGAGGTTCAGATACGCAGTATTTT.

DNA of the CDR3: TGTGCCAGCAGTTACGCCAGGGCAAACTATGGCTACACCTTC. Amino acids: CASSYARANYGYTF. This chain links TRBV6-5 with TRBJ1-2, with D perhaps matching TRBD1 (5 bases). Trimming removed 2 bases at V and 2 bases at J, with 9 bases between. Germline loops: CDR1 MNHEY, CDR2 SVGAGI. The CDR3 is 14 amino acids.

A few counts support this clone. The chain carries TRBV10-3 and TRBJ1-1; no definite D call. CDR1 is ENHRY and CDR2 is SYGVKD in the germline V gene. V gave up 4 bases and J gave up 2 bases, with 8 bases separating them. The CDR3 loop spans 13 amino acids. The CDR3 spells CAISGSLNTEAFF. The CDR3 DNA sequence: TGTGCCATCAGTGGTTCTCTCAACACTGAAGCTTTCTTT.

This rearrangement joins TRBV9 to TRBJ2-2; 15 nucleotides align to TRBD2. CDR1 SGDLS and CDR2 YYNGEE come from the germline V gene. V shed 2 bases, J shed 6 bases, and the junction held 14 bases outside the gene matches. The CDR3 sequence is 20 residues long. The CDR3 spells CASSVGLAGGQMGEAGELFF. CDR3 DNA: TGTGCCAGCAGCGTCGGACTAGCGGGAGGGCAAATGGGTGAGGCCGGGGAGCTGTTTTTT.

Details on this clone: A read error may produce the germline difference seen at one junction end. The CDR3 DNA follows: TGCAGCGTTGTAACAGGAATCTATGGCCACACCTTC. This translates into CSVVTGIYGHTF. This chain joins TRBV29-1 and TRBJ1-2, with D possibly matching TRBD1 (5 bases). CDR1 is SQVTM and CDR2 is ANQGSEA in the germline V gene. This CDR3 has 12 amino acids.

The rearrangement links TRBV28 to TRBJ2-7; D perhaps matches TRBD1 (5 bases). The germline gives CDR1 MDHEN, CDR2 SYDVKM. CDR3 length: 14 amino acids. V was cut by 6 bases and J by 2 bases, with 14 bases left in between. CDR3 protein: CASSYSSGTYEQYF. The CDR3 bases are TGTGCCAGCAGCTACTCCTCAGGGACCTACGAGCAGTACTTC. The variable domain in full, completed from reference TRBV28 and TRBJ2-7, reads DVKVTQSSRYLVKRTGEKVFLECVQDMDHENMFWYRQDPGLGLRLIYFSYDVKMKEKGDIPEGYSVSREKKERFSLILESASTNQTSMYLCASSYSSGTYEQYFGPGTRLTVT.

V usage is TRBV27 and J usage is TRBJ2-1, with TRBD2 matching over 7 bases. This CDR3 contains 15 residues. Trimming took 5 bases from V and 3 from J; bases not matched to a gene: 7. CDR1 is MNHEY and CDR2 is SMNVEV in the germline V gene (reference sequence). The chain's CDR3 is CASSLLGRGYNEQFF. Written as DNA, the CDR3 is TGTGCCAGCAGTCTCTTAGGGAGGGGCTACAATGAGCAGTTCTTC.

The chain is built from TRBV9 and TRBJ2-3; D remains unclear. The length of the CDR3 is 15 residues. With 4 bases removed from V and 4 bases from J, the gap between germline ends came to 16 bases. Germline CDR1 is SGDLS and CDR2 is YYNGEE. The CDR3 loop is CASSLGRTPADTQYF. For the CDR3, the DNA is TGTGCCAGCAGCCTGGGAAGAACTCCGGCAGATACGCAGTATTTT.

CDR3 region: CASSYATGAHDTQYF. CDR3 nucleotides: TGTGCCAGCAGTTACGCTACAGGGGCGCACGATACGCAGTATTTT. The rearrangement joins TRBV6-5 to TRBJ2-3, with 7 nucleotides matching TRBD1. The CDR3 covers 15 residues. The V gene end was trimmed by 2 bases and the J gene end by 6 bases; junction bases not matched to a gene: 8. Per the germline V gene, CDR1 is MNHEY and CDR2 is SVGAGI.

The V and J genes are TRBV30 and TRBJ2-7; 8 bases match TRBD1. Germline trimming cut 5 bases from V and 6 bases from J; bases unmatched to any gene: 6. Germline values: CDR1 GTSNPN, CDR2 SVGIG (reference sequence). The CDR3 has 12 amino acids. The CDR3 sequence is CAWGRTGGEQYF. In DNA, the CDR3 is TGTGCCTGGGGAAGAACAGGGGGCGAGCAGTACTTC.

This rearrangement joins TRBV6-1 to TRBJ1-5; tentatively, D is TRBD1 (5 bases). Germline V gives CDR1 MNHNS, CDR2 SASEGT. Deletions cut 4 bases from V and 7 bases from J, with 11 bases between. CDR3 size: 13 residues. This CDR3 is CASSVEGDQPQHF. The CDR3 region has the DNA TGTGCCAGCAGTGTGGAAGGGGACCAGCCCCAGCATTTT.

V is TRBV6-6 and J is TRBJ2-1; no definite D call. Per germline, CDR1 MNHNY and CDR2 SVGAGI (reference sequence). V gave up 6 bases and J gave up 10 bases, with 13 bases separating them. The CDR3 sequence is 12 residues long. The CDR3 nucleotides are TGTGCCAGCAGCCCCTCCGATGGAGAGCAGTTCTTC. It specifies CASSPSDGEQFF.

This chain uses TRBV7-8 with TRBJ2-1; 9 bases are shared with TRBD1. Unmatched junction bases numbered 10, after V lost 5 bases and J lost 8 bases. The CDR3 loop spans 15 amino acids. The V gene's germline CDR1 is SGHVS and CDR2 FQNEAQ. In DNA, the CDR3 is TGTGCCAGCAGCACACGGACAGGGGCAAAGGATGAGCAGTTCTTC. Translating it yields CASSTRTGAKDEQFF.

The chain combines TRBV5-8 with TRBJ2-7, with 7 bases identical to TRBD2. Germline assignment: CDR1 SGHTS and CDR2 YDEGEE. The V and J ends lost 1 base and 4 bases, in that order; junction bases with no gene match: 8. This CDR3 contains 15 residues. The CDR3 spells CASSLTSVGLYEQYF. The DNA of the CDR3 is TGTGCCAGCAGCTTGACTAGCGTAGGGCTGTACGAGCAGTACTTC.

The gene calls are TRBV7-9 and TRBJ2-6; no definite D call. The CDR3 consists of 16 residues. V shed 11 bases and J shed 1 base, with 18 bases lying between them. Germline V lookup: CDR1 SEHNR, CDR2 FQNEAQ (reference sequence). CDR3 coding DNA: TGTGCCCCGGGCTCCGTCGCTCGGTCTGGGGCCAACGTCCTGACTTTC. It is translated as CAPGSVARSGANVLTF.

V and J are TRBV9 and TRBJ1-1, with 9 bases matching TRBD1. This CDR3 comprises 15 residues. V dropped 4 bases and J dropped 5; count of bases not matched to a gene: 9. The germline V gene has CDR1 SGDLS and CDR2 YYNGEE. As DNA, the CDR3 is TGTGCCAGCAGCCCACGGGACAGGGTTCATACTGAAGCTTTCTTT. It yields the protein CASSPRDRVHTEAFF. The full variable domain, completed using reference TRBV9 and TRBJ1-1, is DSGVTQTPKHLITATGQRVTLRCSPRSGDLSVYWYQQSLDQGLQFLIQYYNGEERAKGNILERFSAQQFPDLHSELNLSSLELGDSALYFCASSPRDRVHTEAFFGQGTRLTVV.

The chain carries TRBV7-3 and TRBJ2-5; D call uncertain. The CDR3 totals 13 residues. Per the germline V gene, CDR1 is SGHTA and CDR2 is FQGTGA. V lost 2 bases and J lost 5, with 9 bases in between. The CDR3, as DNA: TGTGCCAGCAGCTTAGACGTCAGGGAGACCCAGTACTTC. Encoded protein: CASSLDVRETQYF.

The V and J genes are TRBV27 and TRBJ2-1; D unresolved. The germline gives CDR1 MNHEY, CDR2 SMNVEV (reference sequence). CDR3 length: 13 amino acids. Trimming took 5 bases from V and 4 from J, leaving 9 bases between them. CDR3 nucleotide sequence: TGTGCCAGCAGTAAGGCTACTTACAATGAGCAGTTCTTC. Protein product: CASSKATYNEQFF.